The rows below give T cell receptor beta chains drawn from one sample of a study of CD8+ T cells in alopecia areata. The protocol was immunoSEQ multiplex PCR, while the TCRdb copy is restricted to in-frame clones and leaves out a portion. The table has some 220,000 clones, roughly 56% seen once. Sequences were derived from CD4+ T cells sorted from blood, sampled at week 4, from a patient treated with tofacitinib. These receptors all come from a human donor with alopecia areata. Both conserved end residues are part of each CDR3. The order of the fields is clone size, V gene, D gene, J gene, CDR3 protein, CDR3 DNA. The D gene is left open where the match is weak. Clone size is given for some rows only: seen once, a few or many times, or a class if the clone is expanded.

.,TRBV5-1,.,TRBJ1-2,CASSLEWTAGYTF,TGCGCCAGCAGCTTGGAGTGGACGGCTGGCTACACCTTC
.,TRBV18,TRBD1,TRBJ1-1,CASSSTGVNTEAFF,TGTGCCAGCTCATCTACAGGGGTGAACACTGAAGCTTTCTTT
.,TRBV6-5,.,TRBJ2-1,CASSPQTGGKNEQFF,TGTGCCAGCAGTCCCCAGACAGGCGGTAAGAATGAGCAGTTCTTC
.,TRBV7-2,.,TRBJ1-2,CASSTPGFGYTF,TGTGCCAGCAGCACTCCTGGATTTGGCTACACCTTC
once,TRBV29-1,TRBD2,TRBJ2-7,CSVGLGSHEQYF,TGCAGCGTGGGACTAGGCTCCCACGAGCAGTACTTC
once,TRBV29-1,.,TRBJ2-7,CSVTPGASYEQYF,TGCAGCGTAACCCCGGGAGCTTCATACGAGCAGTACTTC
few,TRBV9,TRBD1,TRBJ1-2,CASSQQGPLDGYTF,TGTGCCAGCAGCCAACAGGGGCCCTTGGATGGCTACACCTTC
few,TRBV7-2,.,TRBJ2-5,CASSLGPARGTQYF,TGTGCCAGCAGCTTAGGCCCAGCCCGGGGGACCCAGTACTTC
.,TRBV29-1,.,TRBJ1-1,CSVKMNTEAFF,TGCAGCGTAAAGATGAACACTGAAGCTTTCTTT
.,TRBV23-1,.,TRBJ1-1,CASSQVEDPVLAFF,TGCGCCAGCAGTCAAGTCGAGGACCCGGTCCTGGCTTTCTTT
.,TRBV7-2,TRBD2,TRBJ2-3,CASSRRSGGGTDTQYF,TGTGCCAGCAGCCGACGGTCGGGGGGTGGTACAGATACGCAGTATTTT
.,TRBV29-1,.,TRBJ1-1,CSSLQGLGEAFF,TGCAGTTCCTTGCAGGGGCTCGGTGAAGCTTTCTTT
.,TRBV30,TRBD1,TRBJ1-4,CAWSPGTAEKLFF,TGTGCCTGGAGCCCAGGGACAGCCGAAAAACTGTTTTTT
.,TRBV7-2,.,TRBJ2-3,CASSLRTDTQYF,TGTGCCAGCAGCTTACGAACAGATACGCAGTATTTT
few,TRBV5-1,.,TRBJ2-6,CASSLAAGSGANVLTF,TGCGCCAGCAGCTTGGCCGCGGGATCTGGGGCCAACGTCCTGACTTTC
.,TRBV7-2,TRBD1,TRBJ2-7,CASSLATGFYEQYF,TGTGCCAGCAGCTTAGCGACAGGGTTCTACGAGCAGTACTTC
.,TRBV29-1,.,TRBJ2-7,CSVDRDGDEQYF,TGCAGCGTTGACAGGGATGGGGACGAGCAGTACTTC
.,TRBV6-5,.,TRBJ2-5,CASRPGRSAETQYF,TGTGCCAGCAGACCGGGACGGTCGGCCGAGACCCAGTACTTC
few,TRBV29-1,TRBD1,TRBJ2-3,CSVQGQTITDTQYF,TGCAGCGTACAGGGACAGACAATCACAGATACGCAGTATTTT
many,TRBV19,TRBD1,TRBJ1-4,CASSTTGGAGEKLFF,TGTGCCAGTAGTACCACAGGGGGCGCGGGAGAAAAACTGTTTTTT
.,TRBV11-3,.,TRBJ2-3,CASTMTGYTDTQYF,TGTGCCAGCACTATGACAGGCTACACAGATACGCAGTATTTT
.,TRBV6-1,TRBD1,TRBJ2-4,CASSEVGTGFRRNIQYF,TGTGCCAGCAGTGAAGTGGGGACAGGGTTTAGGCGAAACATTCAGTACTTC
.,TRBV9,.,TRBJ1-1,CASSVLVNTEAFF,TGTGCCAGCAGCGTATTAGTGAACACTGAAGCTTTCTTT
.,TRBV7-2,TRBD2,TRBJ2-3,CASSAGTSGALDTQYF,TGTGCCAGCAGCGCGGGGACTAGCGGGGCTCTAGATACGCAGTATTTT
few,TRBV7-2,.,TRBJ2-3,CASSPQGRYTDTQYF,TGTGCCAGCAGCCCGCAGGGGAGGTACACAGATACGCAGTATTTT
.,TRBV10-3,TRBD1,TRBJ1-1,CAISQGGQGSTEAFF,TGTGCCATCAGTCAGGGGGGGCAGGGGTCCACTGAAGCTTTCTTT
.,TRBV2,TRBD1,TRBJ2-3,CASSSASGGRDTQYF,TGTGCCAGCAGTTCCGCATCAGGGGGCAGAGATACGCAGTATTTT
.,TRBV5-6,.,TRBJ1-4,CASQEQFNEKLFF,TGTGCCAGCCAGGAACAGTTTAATGAAAAACTGTTTTTT
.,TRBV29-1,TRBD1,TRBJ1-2,CSVHSGGHYGYTF,TGCAGCGTTCACTCAGGGGGTCACTATGGCTACACCTTC
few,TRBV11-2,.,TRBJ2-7,CASKQGGYEQYF,TGTGCCAGCAAACAGGGTGGATACGAGCAGTACTTC
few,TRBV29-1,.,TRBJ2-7,CSAGANSYEQYF,TGCAGCGCCGGGGCAAATTCCTACGAGCAGTACTTC
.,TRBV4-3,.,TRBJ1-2,CASSKEGGQTNYGYTF,TGCGCCAGCAGCAAAGAGGGTGGGCAGACTAACTATGGCTACACCTTC
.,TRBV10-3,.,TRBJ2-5,CASEHGETQYF,TGTGCCTCCGAACACGGAGAGACCCAGTACTTC
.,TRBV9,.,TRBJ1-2,CASSVATTVQGGDGYTF,TGTGCCAGCAGCGTAGCTACTACGGTACAGGGAGGGGATGGCTACACCTTC
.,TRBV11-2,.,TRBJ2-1,CASSLAPLRSGRVEQFF,TGTGCCAGCAGCTTAGCCCCCCTAAGGAGCGGTAGGGTTGAGCAGTTCTTC
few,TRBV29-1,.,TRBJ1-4,CSVFSDEKLFF,TGCAGCGTTTTTTCTGATGAAAAACTGTTTTTT
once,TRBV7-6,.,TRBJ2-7,CASSSGREQYF,TGTGCCAGCAGCTCGGGCCGGGAGCAGTACTTC
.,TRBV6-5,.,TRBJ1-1,CASSLDGNTEAFF,TGTGCCAGCAGCCTGGACGGGAACACTGAAGCTTTCTTT
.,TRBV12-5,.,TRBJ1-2,CASAGITRIIYGYTF,TGTGCTAGTGCCGGAATTACAAGAATCATCTATGGCTACACCTTC
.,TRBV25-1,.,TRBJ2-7,CASSAGSRQYF,TGTGCCAGCAGTGCCGGAAGCCGGCAGTACTTC
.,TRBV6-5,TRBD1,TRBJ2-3,CASSLQGSSTDTQYF,TGTGCCAGCAGTCTACAGGGGAGTTCCACAGATACGCAGTATTTT
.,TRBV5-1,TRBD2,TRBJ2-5,CASSEKTSGSETQYF,TGCGCCAGCAGCGAAAAGACTAGCGGTTCAGAGACCCAGTACTTC
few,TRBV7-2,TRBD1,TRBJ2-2,CASSRQGSGELFF,TGTGCCAGCAGCAGACAGGGTTCCGGGGAGCTGTTTTTT
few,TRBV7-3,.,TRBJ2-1,CASSQRSGQRFF,TGTGCCAGCAGCCAAAGGTCGGGGCAGAGGTTCTTC
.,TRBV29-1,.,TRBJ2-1,CSVDKEQFF,TGCAGCGTTGATAAGGAGCAGTTCTTC
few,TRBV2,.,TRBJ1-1,CASSFSIDGNTEAFF,TGTGCCAGCAGCTTCTCTATCGACGGGAACACTGAAGCTTTCTTT
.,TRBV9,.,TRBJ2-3,CASSVMGSTSTDTQYF,TGTGCCAGCAGCGTGATGGGCTCAACAAGCACAGATACGCAGTATTTT
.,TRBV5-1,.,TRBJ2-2,CASSVDSYGELFF,TGCGCCAGCAGCGTGGACAGTTACGGGGAGCTGTTTTTT
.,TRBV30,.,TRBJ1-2,CACTSTTAYGYTF,TGTGCCTGTACCTCTACGACAGCCTATGGCTACACCTTC
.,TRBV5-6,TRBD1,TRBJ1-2,CASSLPGGSSNYGYTF,TGTGCCAGCAGCCTACCAGGGGGCTCGTCTAACTATGGCTACACCTTC
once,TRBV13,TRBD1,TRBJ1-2,CASSTDRGNGYTF,TGTGCCAGCAGCACCGACAGGGGTAATGGCTACACCTTC
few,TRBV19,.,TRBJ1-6,CASSTAFGNSPLHF,TGTGCCAGTAGTACCGCTTTTGGGAATTCACCCCTCCACTTT
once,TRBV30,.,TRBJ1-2,CAWRVVNYGYTF,TGTGCCTGGAGGGTAGTGAACTATGGCTACACCTTC
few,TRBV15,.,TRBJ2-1,CATSRDSGPNTEQFF,TGTGCCACCAGCAGAGACTCAGGGCCCAATACTGAGCAGTTCTTC
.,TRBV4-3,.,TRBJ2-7,CASSQDRSGLSYEQYF,TGCGCCAGCAGCCAAGATCGAAGCGGGTTAAGCTACGAGCAGTACTTC
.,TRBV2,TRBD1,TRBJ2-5,CASSNRGEETQYF,TGTGCCAGCAGCAACAGGGGTGAAGAGACCCAGTACTTC
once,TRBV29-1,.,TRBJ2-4,CSVEVLNIQYF,TGCAGCGTTGAGGTCTTAAACATTCAGTACTTC